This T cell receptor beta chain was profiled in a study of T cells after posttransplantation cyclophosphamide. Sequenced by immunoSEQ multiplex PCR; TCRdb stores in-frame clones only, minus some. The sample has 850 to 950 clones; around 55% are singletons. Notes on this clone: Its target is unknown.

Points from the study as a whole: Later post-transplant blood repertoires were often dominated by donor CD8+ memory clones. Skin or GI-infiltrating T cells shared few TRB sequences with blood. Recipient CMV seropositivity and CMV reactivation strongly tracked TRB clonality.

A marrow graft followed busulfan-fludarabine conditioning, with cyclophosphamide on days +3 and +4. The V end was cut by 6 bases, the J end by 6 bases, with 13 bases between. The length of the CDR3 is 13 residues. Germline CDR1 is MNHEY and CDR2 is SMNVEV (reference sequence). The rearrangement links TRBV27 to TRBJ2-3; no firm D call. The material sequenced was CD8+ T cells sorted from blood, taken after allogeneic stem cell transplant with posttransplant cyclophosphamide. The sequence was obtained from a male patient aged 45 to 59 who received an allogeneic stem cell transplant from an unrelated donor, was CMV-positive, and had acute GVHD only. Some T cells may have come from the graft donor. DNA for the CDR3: TGTGCCAGCAGCTCGCCCCCTAAGGATACGCAGTATTTT. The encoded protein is CASSSPPKDTQYF.